This T cell receptor beta chain was documented in a study of cytomegalovirus exposure and HLA in healthy donors. Study results and caveats: In an earlier analysis, about 90% or about 30%: the productive usage of most TCR beta V segments. Published work reported that the classifier diagnosed cytomegalovirus status with high specificity and sensitivity. Most of the CMV-associated TCR beta chains (in a later analysis) appeared to be HLA-restricted.

Primers included in the PCR were 60 Vbeta and 13 Jbeta primers. Assay: immunoSEQ multiplex PCR; the TCRdb copy retains only in-frame clones and omits some. The sample totals about 150,000 clones; its top ten clones hold around 1.5%. About this clone: Its antigen remains unidentified.

Sequenced material: PBMCs. This receptor was obtained from a woman aged 45 to 65 in good health and CMV-seronegative.

CDR3 amino acids: CSARDLNTIYF. In nucleotides, the CDR3 is TGCAGTGCTAGAGATCTAAACACCATATATTTT. The chain recombines TRBV20-1 with TRBJ1-3; D is unclear. Trimming took off 0 bases at V and 6 bases at J, with 3 bases between the two ends. CDR3 size: 11 residues. Germline CDR1 reads DFQATT; CDR2 reads SNEGSKA (reference sequence).